These 25 T cell receptor beta chains were sequenced from one sample in a study of patients and donors after allogeneic stem cell transplantation. TCRdb re-derived calls from the RT-PCR reads in MiXCR, one entry per CDR3 protein. This repertoire shows some 200,000 distinct CDR3 sequences, 41% found once; its top ten account for about 33%. The sequencing input was blood, either unsorted or a sorted T cell fraction (not recorded which). Receptors originate from a human donor who was either an allogeneic HSCT recipient or a stem cell or donor lymphocyte infusion donor (not recorded which). It is not recorded whose cells these are; they may come from a transplant donor.

This clonotype has more than one count but fewer than ten. The rearrangement links TRBV12-3 or TRBV12-4 to TRBJ1-5, with a possible D match to TRBD1 (6 bases). This CDR3 region has 14 residues. V was trimmed by 4 bases and J by 3 bases, leaving 10 bases between them. CDR3 DNA: TGTGCCAGCAGTTCAGGGGTCCCCAATCAGCCCCAGCATTTT. Its translation: CASSSGVPNQPQHF.

The chain has TRBV5-6 and TRBJ1-5; TRBD1 agrees at 7 bases. V dropped 3 bases and J dropped 6; count of bases not matched to a gene: 3. The germline gives CDR1 SGHDT, CDR2 YYEEEE. The length of the CDR3 is 13 residues. This CDR3 is CASSSTGAQPQHF. For the CDR3, the DNA is TGTGCCAGCAGCTCTACAGGGGCTCAGCCCCAGCATTTT.

The rearrangement uses TRBV12-3 or TRBV12-4 and TRBJ1-5; perhaps TRBD1 as D (5 bases). The germline V and J ends were trimmed by 4 bases and 5 bases, with 9 bases remaining between them. The CDR3 totals 13 residues. The CDR3 nucleotides are TGTGCCAGCAGTTCCAGGGACTATCAGCCCCAGCATTTT. This encodes CASSSRDYQPQHF.

The rearrangement joins TRBV29-1 to TRBJ1-2; D is ambiguous. This CDR3 has 12 amino acids. Trimming took 4 bases from V and 5 from J, leaving 11 bases between them. Germline assignment: CDR1 SQVTM and CDR2 ANQGSEA. This CDR3 is CSVGEDVYGYTF. In nucleotides, the CDR3 is TGCAGCGTTGGTGAAGACGTTTATGGCTACACCTTC.

The rearrangement links TRBV30 to TRBJ2-7; TRBD2 is a possible D gene (5 bases). Germline CDR1 GTSNPN, CDR2 SVGIG (reference sequence). This CDR3 is built from 13 residues. V dropped 1 base and J dropped 0 bases, with 7 bases sitting between them. The CDR3: CAWSGSVSYEQYF. The CDR3 DNA sequence: TGTGCCTGGAGTGGTAGCGTCTCCTACGAGCAGTACTTC.

This clonotype was detected only a few times. This chain joins TRBV19 and TRBJ1-2; perhaps TRBD1 as D (6 bases). The CDR3 consists of 14 residues. The V end was cut by 3 bases, the J end by 0 bases, with 8 bases between. In germline, CDR1 is LNHDA, CDR2 SQIVND (reference sequence). This chain's CDR3 is CASSMDSSNYGYTF. CDR3 nucleotides: TGTGCCAGTAGTATGGACAGTTCTAACTATGGCTACACCTTC.

V is TRBV5-1 and J is TRBJ2-3; tentative D call: TRBD1 (5 bases). V dropped 0 bases and J dropped 6 bases, with 11 bases sitting between them. Per the germline V gene, CDR1 is SGHRS and CDR2 is YFSETQ. The CDR3 totals 14 residues. The CDR3 DNA reads TGCGCCAGCAGCTTGGAAGGGGCCGGGGATACGCAGTATTTT. It yields the protein CASSLEGAGDTQYF.

The chain uses TRBV29-1 and TRBJ1-2; no firm D call. The CDR3 runs 10 residues. V was trimmed by 1 base and J by 5 bases, leaving 2 bases between them. Germline V lookup: CDR1 SQVTM, CDR2 ANQGSEA. CDR3 nucleotides: TGCAGCGTTGAAGGGTATGGCTACACCTTC. Translation: CSVEGYGYTF.

This clonotype was observed a few times. This chain links TRBV4-2 with TRBJ2-5, with D unresolved. Per germline, CDR1 LGHNA and CDR2 YNFKEQ. This CDR3 has 13 residues. V dropped 3 bases and J dropped 4 bases, with 9 bases sitting between them. The CDR3 nucleotides read TGTGCCAGCAGCCAGACCCTAAGAGAGACCCAGTACTTC. Amino acid sequence: CASSQTLRETQYF.

The chain recombines TRBV3-1 with TRBJ2-1; D possibly corresponds to TRBD1 (6 bases). The germline V gene encodes CDR1 LGHDT and CDR2 YNNKEL (reference sequence). V was shortened by 2 bases and J by 5 bases, with 10 bases between the two germline ends. This CDR3 contains 14 residues. The CDR3 coding sequence is TGTGCCAGCAGCCAAATGGACAGACACAATGAGCAGTTCTTC. Translated: CASSQMDRHNEQFF.

This CDR3 reads CASSFPHPSSPLHF. CDR3 nucleotides: TGTGCCAGCAGTTTTCCCCATCCCTCTTCACCCCTCCACTTT. J is TRBJ1-6 and V is TRBV7-2; D not certain. The CDR3 contains 14 residues. The V gene lost 6 bases and the J gene lost 9 bases, with 15 bases spanning the gap. CDR1 and CDR2 (germline): SGHTA, FQGNSA.

This clonotype occurred a few times. The chain uses TRBV12-3 or TRBV12-4 and TRBJ2-2, with 7 bases identical to TRBD2. There are 15 residues in the CDR3. Losses at the gene ends were 6 bases for V and 4 bases for J; bases not matched to a gene: 8. Here the CDR3 reads CASSQVSGTTGELFF. Written as DNA, the CDR3 is TGTGCCAGCAGCCAAGTCAGCGGGACCACCGGGGAGCTGTTTTTT.

This clonotype was counted only a few times. The chain uses TRBV27 and TRBJ1-2; 9 bases fit TRBD1. V trimming: 6 bases; J trimming: 4 bases; junction bases outside the gene matches: 6. The germline V gene has CDR1 MNHEY and CDR2 SMNVEV (reference sequence). The CDR3 loop spans 14 amino acids. This CDR3 reads CASRSGTGFYGYTF. The CDR3 DNA is TGTGCCAGCAGGTCCGGGACAGGGTTCTATGGCTACACCTTC.

This clonotype occurred a few times. V usage is TRBV27 and J usage is TRBJ1-6; D remains unclear. Per the germline V gene, CDR1 is MNHEY and CDR2 is SMNVEV (reference sequence). The CDR3 runs 17 residues. V lost 4 bases, J lost 1 base, and 14 bases lay in between. Written as DNA, the CDR3 is TGTGCCAGCAGTTCCGTTCGGGTGAATTCCTATAATTCACCCCTCCACTTT. Protein sequence: CASSSVRVNSYNSPLHF.

J is TRBJ2-7 and V is TRBV4-3, with D uncertain. The V gene lost 0 bases and the J gene lost 2 bases, with 14 bases spanning the gap. CDR1 is LGHNA, CDR2 YSLEER, per germline. The CDR3 runs to 16 residues. CDR3 bases: TGCGCCAGCAGCCAAGATGTATACGGCAGCCCCTACGAGCAGTACTTC. Its protein is CASSQDVYGSPYEQYF.

This clonotype was seen a few times. The chain uses TRBV5-5 and TRBJ1-1; 7 nucleotides line up with TRBD1. Germline assignment: CDR1 SGHKS and CDR2 YYEKEE (reference sequence). The V segment lost 4 bases and the J segment 3 bases; nucleotides outside the gene matches: 3. CDR3 length equals 13 residues. CDR3: CASSHQGDTEAFF. CDR3 nucleotide sequence: TGTGCCAGCAGCCACCAGGGGGACACTGAAGCTTTCTTT.

The rearrangement uses TRBV27 and TRBJ2-2; no clear D. Trimming took off 2 bases at V and 1 base at J, with 5 bases between the two ends. CDR3 length: 14 residues. Per the germline V gene, CDR1 is MNHEY and CDR2 is SMNVEV (reference sequence). The CDR3 sequence: CASSLRWNTGELFF. The DNA of the CDR3 is TGTGCCAGCAGTTTACGATGGAACACCGGGGAGCTGTTTTTT.

The table lists this clonotype with a few counts. The CDR3 DNA sequence: TGTGCCAGCAGGGACGGACCCACAGATACGCAGTATTTT. It translates to CASRDGPTDTQYF. V gene TRBV11-2 combines with J gene TRBJ2-3; D gene uncertain. V gave up 6 bases and J gave up 2 bases, with 9 bases separating them. The CDR3 is made up of 13 amino acids. Germline CDR1 is SGHAT and CDR2 is FQNNGV.

This clonotype showed up just once. This chain uses TRBV5-1 with TRBJ1-2, with 7 positions matching TRBD1. CDR3 size: 15 residues. CDR1 SGHRS and CDR2 YFSETQ come from the germline V gene. J gave up 4 bases and V 4 bases, and 10 bases lay outside the gene matches. This CDR3 is CASSPTGAESYGYTF. The CDR3 region has the DNA TGCGCCAGCAGCCCAACAGGGGCGGAGAGCTATGGCTACACCTTC.

The V gene is TRBV7-9, the J gene TRBJ2-7, with TRBD1 matching over 8 bases. The CDR3 runs to 14 residues. The ends lost 6 bases at V and 3 bases at J; junction bases unmatched: 7. CDR1 is SEHNR, CDR2 FQNEAQ, per germline (reference sequence). This CDR3 is CASSGQGEYYEQYF. Written as DNA, the CDR3 is TGTGCCAGCAGTGGACAGGGTGAATACTACGAGCAGTACTTC.

This clonotype was detected a few times. In DNA, the CDR3 is TGCGCCAGCAGCCAAATGAGGGGGAGTGAGCAGTTCTTC. This sequence encodes CASSQMRGSEQFF. The chain combines TRBV4-3 with TRBJ2-1, with D perhaps matching TRBD1 (6 bases). V lost 2 bases and J 9 bases, leaving 11 bases between the germline ends. The length of the CDR3 is 13 residues. Looked up from germline, CDR1 is LGHNA and CDR2 is YSLEER.

The V and J genes are TRBV14 and TRBJ1-2; D not resolved. This CDR3 is built from 13 residues. The germline V and J ends were trimmed by 0 bases and 7 bases, with 9 bases remaining between them. Germline-derived CDR1 and CDR2 are SGHDN and FVKESK. The CDR3, as DNA: TGTGCCAGCAGCCAAGAAAACTGGGGTGGCTACACCTTC. Translation: CASSQENWGGYTF.

This clonotype was seen a few times. This chain uses TRBV28 with TRBJ1-2; 11 bases map to TRBD1. The CDR3 length is 14 residues. Germline values: CDR1 MDHEN, CDR2 SYDVKM. V lost 4 bases, J lost 6 bases, and 4 bases stayed unmatched. The CDR3 spells CASSSGQGGDGYTF. The CDR3 DNA reads as TGTGCCAGCAGTTCGGGACAGGGGGGCGATGGCTACACCTTC.

The chain joins TRBV28 to TRBJ2-3; D perhaps matches TRBD1 (5 bases). V gave up 7 bases and J gave up 4 bases, with 15 bases separating them. Germline values: CDR1 MDHEN, CDR2 SYDVKM. This CDR3 is 14 amino acids long. CDR3 bases: TGTGCCAGCACCCCGTTATCAGGGTCAGATACGCAGTATTTT. This sequence encodes CASTPLSGSDTQYF.

This clonotype was seen a handful of times. The V gene is TRBV10-3, the J gene TRBJ1-1; D not certain. The CDR3 spans 13 residues. The germline gives CDR1 ENHRY, CDR2 SYGVKD. Trimming shortened V by 7 bases and J by 8 bases, and 17 bases separated the two germline ends. CDR3 residues: CAITGPPPGEAFF. For the CDR3, the DNA is TGTGCCATCACCGGGCCACCGCCGGGCGAAGCTTTCTTT.